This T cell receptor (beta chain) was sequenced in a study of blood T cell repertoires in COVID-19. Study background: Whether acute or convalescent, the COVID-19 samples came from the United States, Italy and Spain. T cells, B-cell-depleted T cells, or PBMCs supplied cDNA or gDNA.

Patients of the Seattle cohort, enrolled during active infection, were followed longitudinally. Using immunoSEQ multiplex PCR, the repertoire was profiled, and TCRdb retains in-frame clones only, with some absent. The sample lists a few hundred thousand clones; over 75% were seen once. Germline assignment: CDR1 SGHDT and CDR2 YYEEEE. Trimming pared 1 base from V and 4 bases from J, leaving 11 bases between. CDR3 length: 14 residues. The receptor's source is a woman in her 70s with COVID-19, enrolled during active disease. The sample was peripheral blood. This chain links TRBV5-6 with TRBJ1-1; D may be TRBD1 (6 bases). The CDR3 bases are TGTGCCAGCAGCTTGCGGGGGGCGATCACTGAAGCTTTCTTT. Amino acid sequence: CASSLRGAITEAFF. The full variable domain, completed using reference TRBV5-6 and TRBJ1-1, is DAGVTQSPTHLIKTRGQQVTLRCSPKSGHDTVSWYQQALGQGPQFIFQYYEEEERQRGNFPDRFSGHQFPNYSSELNVNALLLGDSALYLCASSLRGAITEAFFGQGTRLTVV.